This record looks at one T cell receptor beta chain sequence and its context. The germline V gene encodes CDR1 MNHEY and CDR2 SVGAGI. This CDR3 is built from 14 residues. Unmatched junction bases numbered 7, after V lost 5 bases and J lost 3 bases. The sample originates from a study of cytomegalovirus exposure and HLA in healthy donors. PCR involved 60 Vbeta and 13 Jbeta primers. Produced via immunoSEQ multiplex PCR; TCRdb's table is partial and in-frame only. This sample yields about 140,000 clones, of which around 78% are seen a single time; about 2.2% belongs to the top ten. The sequencing input was PBMCs. The chain recombines TRBV6-5 with TRBJ2-7; 7 nucleotides agree with TRBD1. The TCR was taken from a woman aged 18-30 years in good health and CMV-seropositive. CDR3 loop: CASSLRGQIYEQYF. The CDR3 DNA is TGTGCCAGCAGTCTCCGGGGACAGATCTACGAGCAGTACTTC.